A single sample gave rise to the 16 T cell receptor beta chains below, sequenced in a study of PD-1 blockade in classical Hodgkin lymphoma. All patients relapsed after autologous stem cell transplantation, and brentuximab vedotin exposure varied. The method was immunoSEQ multiplex PCR; TCRdb's version includes in-frame clones alone and lacks a portion of them. The sample gives 95,000 to 120,000 clones, 80% to 90% of which show up once; just under 20% is in the top ten. The specimen comprised peripheral blood mononuclear cells (PBMCs), sampled before the second cycle of nivolumab. The source of these receptors is a human donor with classical Hodgkin lymphoma.

J is TRBJ2-7 and V is TRBV9; 12 bases fit TRBD2. The CDR3 runs to 15 residues. Germline V gives CDR1 SGDLS, CDR2 YYNGEE. V was clipped by 4 bases and J by 3 bases; unmatched bases: 5. As DNA, the CDR3 is TGTGCCAGCAGCCCACTAGCGGGAGGTGTCTACGAGCAGTACTTC. This gives the protein CASSPLAGGVYEQYF.

Comment on this clone: The junction shows a germline mismatch at one end, possibly a read error. The V call is TRBV7-2, the J call TRBJ1-2, with D hard to call. This CDR3 is built from 15 residues. Germline V lookup: CDR1 SGHTA, CDR2 FQGNSA. CDR3 loop: CASSRGLTANYGYTF. Written as DNA, the CDR3 is TGCGCCAGCAGCCGTGGCCTCACAGCTAACTATGGCTACACCTTC.

V gene TRBV25-1 combines with J gene TRBJ1-6, with 8 bases that match TRBD1. In germline, CDR1 is MGHDK, CDR2 SYGVNS. V gave up 8 bases and J gave up 3 bases; unmatched junction bases: 9. The CDR3 contains 16 residues. The CDR3 reads CASGPRGTGYNSPLHF. The CDR3 coding sequence is TGTGCCAGCGGGCCCCGCGGGACAGGCTATAATTCACCCCTCCACTTT.

This rearrangement joins TRBV6-1 to TRBJ1-1; 7 nucleotides align to TRBD1. The germline V gene encodes CDR1 MNHNS and CDR2 SASEGT. The CDR3 consists of 15 residues. V trimming: 4 bases; J trimming: 5 bases; junction bases outside the gene matches: 10. CDR3 DNA sequence: TGTGCCAGCAGTGGTGACAGGGTTGTGGATACTGAAGCTTTCTTT. It is translated as CASSGDRVVDTEAFF.

The chain carries TRBV4-1 and TRBJ2-7, with D perhaps given as TRBD1 or TRBD2 (6 bases each). Trimming removed 4 bases from V and 2 bases from J, with 15 bases in between. CDR1 is MGHRA and CDR2 is YSYEKL in the germline V gene. The CDR3 has 15 residues. The CDR3 DNA follows: TGCGCCAGCAGCCCGTCGAGAGGGGGGCCCTACGAGCAGTACTTC. Translation: CASSPSRGGPYEQYF.

This chain uses TRBV5-1 with TRBJ2-1; 7 positions agree with TRBD2. The CDR3 has 16 residues. Germline CDR1 reads SGHRS; CDR2 reads YFSETQ. The J segment lost 6 bases and the V segment lost 0 bases, leaving 9 bases of the junction unmatched. The CDR3 nucleotides are TGCGCCAGCAGCTTGGACTCCGGGACTATGGGCAATGAGCAGTTCTTC. It specifies CASSLDSGTMGNEQFF.

This clone was picked up one time. The chain uses TRBV14 and TRBJ2-5; D possibly uses TRBD1 or TRBD2 (5 bases each). This CDR3 spans 12 amino acids. The V gene lost 2 bases and the J gene lost 7 bases, with 8 bases spanning the gap. Germline CDR1 SGHDN, CDR2 FVKESK. Here the CDR3 reads CASSQTRGTQYF. CDR3 coding DNA: TGTGCCAGCAGCCAAACGAGGGGGACCCAGTACTTC.

The chain employs TRBV11-2 and TRBJ1-1; D is possibly TRBD1 (5 bases). CDR1 and CDR2 (germline): SGHAT, FQNNGV. CDR3 length: 13 amino acids. V lost 2 bases and J lost 5, with 9 bases in between. Written as DNA, the CDR3 is TGTGCCAGCAGCTTACAGGGTAGGACTGAAGCTTTCTTT. It codes for CASSLQGRTEAFF.

CDR3: CATSGQGHTGNEQFF. The CDR3 region has the DNA TGTGCCACCAGCGGACAGGGCCACACGGGCAATGAGCAGTTCTTC. This chain links TRBV15 with TRBJ2-1; 8 nucleotides match TRBD1. The junction had 9 bases not matched to a gene; V was cut back by 5 bases and J by 6 bases. The CDR3 is made up of 15 amino acids. Germline V gives CDR1 LNHNV, CDR2 YYDKDF (reference sequence).

The chain is built from TRBV11-2 and TRBJ1-2; D is ambiguous. The CDR3 runs 16 residues. V shed 0 bases and J shed 0 bases, with 11 bases lying between them. Germline CDR1 is SGHAT and CDR2 is FQNNGV. Here the CDR3 reads CASSLDAAVANYGYTF. The CDR3 region has the DNA TGTGCCAGCAGCTTAGATGCCGCAGTAGCTAACTATGGCTACACCTTC.

This clone was counted between two and nine times. The J gene is TRBJ2-5, the V gene TRBV19; 9 bases line up with TRBD2. Germline CDR1 reads LNHDA; CDR2 reads SQIVND (reference sequence). Germline trimming cut 5 bases from V and 1 base from J; bases unmatched to any gene: 8. There are 16 residues in the CDR3. CDR3 nucleotide sequence: TGTGCCAGTAGTCCTGCTAGCGGGGCCCGCCAAGAGACCCAGTACTTC. Translating it yields CASSPASGARQETQYF.

The chain combines TRBV6-1 with TRBJ2-7, with unresolved D. Germline loops: CDR1 MNHNS, CDR2 SASEGT. The CDR3 consists of 12 residues. V was shortened by 5 bases and J by 9 bases, with 14 bases between the two germline ends. CDR3 in DNA: TGTGCCAGCAGTTATTCCGATGTCACGCAGTACTTC. This encodes CASSYSDVTQYF.

The CDR3 DNA is TGCGCCAGCAGCAGACAGTTGAACACTGAAGCTTTCTTT. Protein sequence: CASSRQLNTEAFF. The chain links TRBV4-1 to TRBJ1-1, with a tentative D call TRBD1 (5 bases). The germline CDR1 and CDR2 sequences are MGHRA and YSYEKL. The germline V and J ends were trimmed by 5 bases and 0 bases, with 7 bases remaining between them. The CDR3 totals 13 residues.

This chain connects TRBV4-1 to TRBJ2-7, with D maybe TRBD1 (6 bases). V dropped 1 base and J dropped 12 bases, with 10 bases sitting between them. Germline CDR1 reads MGHRA; CDR2 reads YSYEKL. The CDR3 extends over 11 amino acids. This CDR3 reads CASSQGTEPYF. The CDR3, as DNA: TGCGCCAGCAGCCAAGGGACAGAACCGTACTTC.

The V gene is TRBV4-3, the J gene TRBJ1-3; D is unresolved. Germline CDR1 is LGHNA and CDR2 is YSLEER. The CDR3 sequence is 16 residues long. V lost 1 base to trimming and J lost 0 bases, with 10 bases between them. In nucleotides, the CDR3 is TGCGCCAGCAGCCAAGTCCACTCTAACTCTGGAAACACCATATATTTT. Protein product: CASSQVHSNSGNTIYF.

This clone has just one count. The V call is TRBV19, the J call TRBJ2-1; no firm D call. Germline V lookup: CDR1 LNHDA, CDR2 SQIVND (reference sequence). V was clipped by 5 bases and J by 11 bases, with 16 bases between them. CDR3 size: 13 residues. The CDR3 reads CASSPRELLKQFF. The DNA for the CDR3 is TGTGCCAGTAGTCCCCGAGAACTCCTTAAGCAGTTCTTC. The full variable domain, with the rest looked up from reference TRBV19 and TRBJ2-1, is DGGITQSPKYLFRKEGQNVTLSCEQNLNHDAMYWYRQDPGQGLRLIYYSQIVNDFQKGDIAEGYSVSREKKESFPLTVTSAQKNPTAFYLCASSPRELLKQFFGPGTRLTVL.